What follows is one T cell receptor beta chain and its context. What it binds is unknown. This sample stems from a study of T cells in localized non-small cell lung cancer. The study, taken as a whole, reports: Investigators sequenced only a single tumor region, leaving heterogeneity possible. Across samples, adjacent lung featured a median roughly 61 of the top 100 tumor clones.

The CDR3 consists of 15 residues. In germline, CDR1 is LGHNA, CDR2 YNFKEQ. V dropped 1 base and J dropped 4 bases, with 10 bases sitting between them. Libraries were prepared by immunoSEQ multiplex PCR; TCRdb keeps only in-frame clonotypes and omits some of them. The sample has around 54,000 clones, roughly 88% seen once. Sample: peripheral blood, taken before any cancer treatment. The chain has TRBV4-2 and TRBJ1-4; D remains unclear. This receptor was identified in a male donor aged 60 or over with stage III squamous cell lung carcinoma. CDR3 region: CASSQAARVNEKLFF. CDR3 nucleotides: TGTGCCAGCAGCCAAGCGGCGAGGGTTAATGAAAAACTGTTTTTT.